The present T cell receptor (beta chain) was sequenced within a study of early T cells in non-severe SARS-CoV-2 infection. The library protocol tagged individual cDNA molecules with unique molecular identifiers. TCRdb used MiXCR to reprocess the 5' RACE reads, holding one entry per CDR3 protein. The sample consists of some 59,000 distinct CDR3 sequences, approximately 8% of them appearing once. This CDR3 region has 15 residues. The V gene lost 1 base and the J gene lost 3 bases, with 12 bases spanning the gap. CDR1 and CDR2 from the germline V gene are SGHDN and FVKESK. The J gene is TRBJ1-1, the V gene TRBV14, with D hard to call. The sequence came from an adult who was a healthcare worker with PCR-confirmed SARS-CoV-2 infection or an uninfected control (not recorded which). The sequencing here drew on whole blood, taken at baseline. The CDR3 region has the DNA TGTGCCAGCAGCCAAGTCGGGATTAGGGACACTGAAGCTTTCTTT. Translation: CASSQVGIRDTEAFF.